The 28 T cell receptor beta chains listed next were all sequenced from one sample in a study of identical twins. TCRdb processed the 5' RACE reads anew with MiXCR; each CDR3 protein has one entry. The sample records hundreds of thousands of distinct CDR3 sequences, more than 6.5% being singletons. These same data were also listed under a study on yellow fever vaccine responses in identical twins.

The sample was PBMCs. All receptors come from a woman younger than 35 in good health.

The V and J genes are TRBV10-3 and TRBJ1-5; 7 bases match TRBD1. Per the germline V gene, CDR1 is ENHRY and CDR2 is SYGVKD. The CDR3 contains 14 residues. Trimming removed 5 bases from V and 1 base from J; junction bases left unmatched: 2. CDR3 nucleotides: TGTGCCATCAGTCAGGGGGTGAGCAATCAGCCCCAGCATTTT. Translating gives CAISQGVSNQPQHF.

The sample holds a few counts of this clonotype. This chain joins TRBV14 and TRBJ2-3; no definite D call. The CDR3 runs to 13 residues. From germline, CDR1 is SGHDN and CDR2 FVKESK. V was clipped by 1 base and J by 6 bases, with 8 bases between them. The CDR3 reads CASSQAGQDTQYF. The CDR3 DNA is TGTGCCAGCAGCCAAGCTGGCCAGGATACGCAGTATTTT.

The V call is TRBV7-9, the J call TRBJ2-7; 7 nucleotides line up with TRBD2. Germline-derived CDR1 and CDR2 are SEHNR and FQNEAQ (reference sequence). The CDR3 is 15 residues long. With 5 bases clipped from V and 7 bases from J, the junction kept 14 bases outside the gene matches. CDR3 sequence: CASSPGLGPLGEQYF. CDR3 sequence (DNA): TGTGCCAGCAGCCCCGGACTAGGCCCATTGGGGGAGCAGTACTTC.

This clonotype was counted at least ten times. The V and J genes are TRBV4-2 and TRBJ2-5; no clear D. Looked up from germline, CDR1 is LGHNA and CDR2 is YNFKEQ. The V gene lost 0 bases and the J gene lost 5 bases, with 13 bases spanning the gap. The CDR3 runs 15 residues. CDR3 sequence reads: CASSQDLESWETQYF. The CDR3 DNA reads as TGTGCCAGCAGCCAAGATTTGGAAAGCTGGGAGACCCAGTACTTC.

The J gene is TRBJ2-1, the V gene TRBV4-3; 11 bases are shared with TRBD2. V shed 0 bases and J 8 bases; nucleotides not matched to a gene: 3. The CDR3 has 15 residues. CDR1 and CDR2 from the germline V gene are LGHNA and YSLEER. CDR3 in amino acids: CASSQELAGAYEQFF. DNA of the CDR3: TGCGCCAGCAGCCAAGAACTAGCGGGAGCCTATGAGCAGTTCTTC.

V gene TRBV20-1 combines with J gene TRBJ2-7; 7 bases agree with TRBD1. After removal of 0 bases from V and 0 bases from J, the junction contained 11 bases not matched to a gene. Germline values: CDR1 DFQATT, CDR2 SNEGSKA (reference sequence). This CDR3 is built from 17 residues. CDR3 region: CSARDLLGQTPSYEQYF. CDR3 nucleotide sequence: TGCAGTGCTAGAGATCTACTGGGACAGACCCCCTCCTACGAGCAGTACTTC.

This clonotype appeared many times. The genes are TRBV2 and TRBJ1-1; D is unclear. With 6 bases removed from V and 3 bases from J, the gap between germline ends came to 5 bases. The CDR3 spans 11 residues. Germline assignment: CDR1 SNHLY and CDR2 FYNNEI. The CDR3 DNA is TGTGCCAGCAGCTCTTACACTGAAGCTTTCTTT. It specifies CASSSYTEAFF.

This clonotype was seen more than once but under ten times. V and J are TRBV28 and TRBJ2-7; no clear D. Trimming stripped 0 bases from V and 4 bases from J, with 7 bases between. CDR3 length: 13 amino acids. The germline gives CDR1 MDHEN, CDR2 SYDVKM. The DNA of the CDR3 is TGTGCCAGCAGTTTATGGGACGAGTACGAGCAGTACTTC. Protein product: CASSLWDEYEQYF.

The rearrangement links TRBV5-1 to TRBJ2-5; the D gene is possibly TRBD1 (8 bases). The CDR3 extends over 19 amino acids. V was clipped by 3 bases and J by 1 base, with 25 bases between them. CDR1 is SGHRS and CDR2 is YFSETQ in the germline V gene. For the CDR3, the DNA is TGCGCCAGCAGCTCAGGCAGGGGGCAAGCGGGGCCCCCCCAAGAGACCCAGTACTTC. It translates to CASSSGRGQAGPPQETQYF.

The CDR3 region is CASSLGTGEGFF. CDR3 bases: TGTGCCAGCAGCTTAGGGACAGGGGAGGGGTTCTTC. The chain recombines TRBV11-1 with TRBJ2-1; 9 positions agree with TRBD1. The germline V gene has CDR1 SGHAT and CDR2 FQDESV (reference sequence). The CDR3 has 12 amino acids. V lost 1 base, J lost 15 bases, and 4 bases stayed unmatched.

This clonotype was seen a few times. This sequence joins TRBV7-2 and TRBJ2-7; TRBD2 aligns across 8 bases. After removal of 1 base from V and 4 bases from J, the junction contained 9 bases not matched to a gene. CDR1 is SGHTA, CDR2 FQGNSA, per germline. The CDR3 extends over 16 amino acids. The CDR3 DNA sequence: TGTGCCAGCAGCTTAGTTGGGGCGGGAGGCAATTACGAGCAGTACTTC. This translates into CASSLVGAGGNYEQYF.

A few counts support this clonotype. This rearrangement joins TRBV11-1 to TRBJ2-7, with TRBD1 matching over 10 bases. CDR3 length: 19 amino acids. The germline V gene has CDR1 SGHAT and CDR2 FQDESV (reference sequence). J was trimmed by 0 bases and V by 5 bases; bases with no gene match: 16. The CDR3 is CASSRPTSPRDRGSYEQYF. CDR3 bases: TGTGCCAGCAGCCGCCCGACGTCGCCGCGGGACAGGGGCTCCTACGAGCAGTACTTC.

CDR3 sequence (DNA): TGCAGTGCTAGTCCGGGGGACAATGAGCAGTTCTTC. Amino acids: CSASPGDNEQFF. The chain couples TRBV20-1 to TRBJ2-1, with D possibly matching TRBD2 (6 bases). The CDR3 has 12 amino acids. Germline V CDR1 and CDR2: DFQATT, SNEGSKA (reference sequence). Between the trimmed V and J ends, which lost 3 bases and 5 bases, there was a span of 8 bases.

There are many counts of this clonotype. The CDR3 nucleotides read TGTGCCAGCAGCCAGGGGGGACTAGCGGGAGACGCAGATACGCAGTATTTT. Its translation: CASSQGGLAGDADTQYF. The chain couples TRBV3-1 to TRBJ2-3; 14 bases match TRBD2. Germline V lookup: CDR1 LGHDT, CDR2 YNNKEL (reference sequence). This CDR3 spans 17 amino acids. With 3 bases clipped from V and 4 bases from J, the junction kept 6 bases outside the gene matches.

This clonotype has a handful of counts. CDR3 sequence: CSAYPSSSSYEQYF. Here the CDR3 DNA reads TGCAGTGCTTATCCGAGTTCGAGCTCCTACGAGCAGTACTTC. The chain carries TRBV20-1 and TRBJ2-7; D ambiguous. In germline, CDR1 is DFQATT, CDR2 SNEGSKA (reference sequence). V lost 5 bases, J lost 0 bases, and 14 bases lay in between. The CDR3 loop spans 14 amino acids.

The rearrangement joins TRBV6-5 to TRBJ2-1; D is unresolved. The CDR3 length is 14 residues. Trimming shortened V by 0 bases and J by 6 bases, and 9 bases separated the two germline ends. Germline V CDR1 and CDR2: MNHEY, SVGAGI. CDR3 in amino acids: CASSYSLSANEQFF. The DNA of the CDR3 is TGTGCCAGCAGTTACTCGCTGTCGGCCAATGAGCAGTTCTTC.

This clonotype was observed at least ten times. The chain recombines TRBV20-1 with TRBJ2-1; D might be TRBD1 (6 bases). The V and J ends lost 3 bases and 5 bases respectively, with 14 bases between them. Per the germline V gene, CDR1 is DFQATT and CDR2 is SNEGSKA (reference sequence). The CDR3 is 14 residues long. CDR3 DNA sequence: TGCAGTGCTAGTTTGGGGGCGCTTGACAATGAGCAGTTCTTC. Encoded protein: CSASLGALDNEQFF.

The table lists this clonotype with a few counts. The chain uses TRBV20-1 and TRBJ2-7; perhaps TRBD1 as D (6 bases). The germline gives CDR1 DFQATT, CDR2 SNEGSKA (reference sequence). The ends were cut back, 6 bases at V and 3 bases at J, with 15 bases in the middle. This CDR3 comprises 13 residues. The CDR3 coding sequence is TGCAGTGCCTCCGGACAGCTAGGCTACGAGCAGTACTTC. This gives the protein CSASGQLGYEQYF.

This clonotype was seen more than once but under ten times. CDR3 sequence reads: CASSLSGLRETEAFF. The DNA of the CDR3 is TGCGCCAGCAGCTTGTCGGGGTTGAGGGAAACTGAAGCTTTCTTT. The V and J genes are TRBV5-1 and TRBJ1-1; D is undetermined. CDR3 length: 15 amino acids. Trimming stripped 1 base from V and 5 bases from J, with 15 bases between. Germline lookup yields CDR1 SGHRS and CDR2 YFSETQ. Supplemented by reference TRBV5-1 and TRBJ1-1, the full variable domain reads KAGVTQTPRYLIKTRGQQVTLSCSPISGHRSVSWYQQTPGQGLQFLFEYFSETQRNKGNFPGRFSGRQFSNSRSEMNVSTLELGDSALYLCASSLSGLRETEAFFGQGTRLTVV.

This clonotype turned up a few times. The chain carries TRBV5-1 and TRBJ2-1, with D tentatively TRBD2 (6 bases). Germline V gene sequence: CDR1 SGHRS, CDR2 YFSETQ. There are 14 residues in the CDR3. Between the trimmed V and J ends, which lost 2 bases and 7 bases, there was a span of 13 bases. CDR3 sequence: CASSLGGSRNEQFF. The CDR3 DNA reads as TGCGCCAGCAGCTTAGGAGGGTCTCGGAATGAGCAGTTCTTC. Combining the CDR3 with reference TRBV5-1 and TRBJ2-1 gives the whole variable domain KAGVTQTPRYLIKTRGQQVTLSCSPISGHRSVSWYQQTPGQGLQFLFEYFSETQRNKGNFPGRFSGRQFSNSRSEMNVSTLELGDSALYLCASSLGGSRNEQFFGPGTRLTVL.

There are many counts of this clonotype. This chain connects TRBV2 to TRBJ2-5; D is uncertain. The CDR3 consists of 13 residues. Trimming stripped 4 bases from V and 2 bases from J, with 8 bases between. Germline values: CDR1 SNHLY, CDR2 FYNNEI. CDR3 residues: CASSVNRQETQYF. CDR3 in DNA: TGTGCCAGCAGTGTGAATAGACAAGAGACCCAGTACTTC.

This clonotype has only a few counts. This chain uses TRBV15 with TRBJ2-1; 8 bases are a match to TRBD1. This CDR3 contains 15 residues. V was clipped by 2 bases and J by 6 bases; unmatched bases: 6. Germline assignment: CDR1 LNHNV and CDR2 YYDKDF (reference sequence). The CDR3 is CATSRTGGTANEQFF. CDR3 nucleotides: TGTGCCACCAGCAGAACAGGGGGGACCGCCAATGAGCAGTTCTTC.

This clonotype was seen many times. The genes are TRBV15 and TRBJ2-2; 9 bases fit TRBD1. V gave up 0 bases and J gave up 6 bases; unmatched junction bases: 2. Germline V gives CDR1 LNHNV, CDR2 YYDKDF (reference sequence). The CDR3 is made up of 15 amino acids. CDR3 nucleotides: TGTGCCACCAGCAGAGAAAGACAGGGGGCCGGGGAGCTGTTTTTT. It encodes CATSRERQGAGELFF.

The sample holds many counts of this clonotype. The chain employs TRBV4-2 and TRBJ1-1; 9 bases are shared with TRBD1. V lost 0 bases and J lost 4; bases outside the gene matches: 12. Germline CDR1 reads LGHNA; CDR2 reads YNFKEQ. The CDR3 has 18 amino acids. DNA of the CDR3: TGTGCCAGCAGCCAAGATGGAGGGACAGGGTCGAGGGTCACTGAAGCTTTCTTT. It is translated as CASSQDGGTGSRVTEAFF.

The rearrangement joins TRBV27 to TRBJ2-2; a possible D gene is TRBD2 (6 bases). This CDR3 has 15 amino acids. The ends were cut back, 8 bases at V and 0 bases at J, with 13 bases in the middle. From germline, CDR1 is MNHEY and CDR2 SMNVEV (reference sequence). The CDR3 spells CASEIGTPNTGELFF. CDR3 coding DNA: TGTGCCAGCGAGATTGGGACTCCGAACACCGGGGAGCTGTTTTTT.

The V call is TRBV12-3 or TRBV12-4, the J call TRBJ2-4; D is uncertain. V shed 3 bases and J shed 6 bases, with 6 bases lying between them. The CDR3 contains 12 residues. CDR3 DNA: TGTGCCAGCAGTTTTGCAGGAAACATTCAGTACTTC. As protein: CASSFAGNIQYF.

The chain couples TRBV20-1 to TRBJ2-1, with D possibly matching TRBD1 (6 bases). CDR1 is DFQATT and CDR2 is SNEGSKA in the germline V gene (reference sequence). This CDR3 contains 15 residues. The V gene lost 5 bases and the J gene lost 0 bases, with 14 bases spanning the gap. The CDR3 spells CSAPRTVSSYNEQFF. The CDR3 nucleotides read TGCAGTGCTCCTAGGACAGTTAGCTCCTACAATGAGCAGTTCTTC.

This clonotype was detected ten times or more. The chain recombines TRBV29-1 with TRBJ2-1, with TRBD2 matching over 9 bases. V shed 6 bases, J shed 4 bases, and the junction held 10 bases outside the gene matches. There are 15 residues in the CDR3. Germline V gives CDR1 SQVTM, CDR2 ANQGSEA. The CDR3 nucleotides read TGCAGCGTCCCAGGTAGCGGGAGTGCGTACAATGAGCAGTTCTTC. This codes for CSVPGSGSAYNEQFF.